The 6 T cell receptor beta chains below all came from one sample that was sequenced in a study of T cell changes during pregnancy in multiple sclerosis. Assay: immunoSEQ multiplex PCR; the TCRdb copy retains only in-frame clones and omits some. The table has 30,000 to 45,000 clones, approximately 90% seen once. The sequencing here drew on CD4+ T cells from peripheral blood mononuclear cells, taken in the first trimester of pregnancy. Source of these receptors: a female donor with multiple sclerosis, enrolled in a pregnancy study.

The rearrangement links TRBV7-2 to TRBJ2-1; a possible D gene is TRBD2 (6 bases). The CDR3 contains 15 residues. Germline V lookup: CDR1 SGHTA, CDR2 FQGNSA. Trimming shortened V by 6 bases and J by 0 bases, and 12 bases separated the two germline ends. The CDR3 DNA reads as TGTGCCAGCAGTCTTGCGGGGACCTCCTACAATGAGCAGTTCTTC. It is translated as CASSLAGTSYNEQFF.

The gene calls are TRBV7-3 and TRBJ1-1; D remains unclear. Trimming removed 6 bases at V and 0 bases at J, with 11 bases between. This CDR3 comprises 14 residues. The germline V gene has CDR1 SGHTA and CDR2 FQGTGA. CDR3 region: CASSLEPMNTEAFF. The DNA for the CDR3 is TGTGCCAGCAGTCTTGAGCCGATGAACACTGAAGCTTTCTTT.

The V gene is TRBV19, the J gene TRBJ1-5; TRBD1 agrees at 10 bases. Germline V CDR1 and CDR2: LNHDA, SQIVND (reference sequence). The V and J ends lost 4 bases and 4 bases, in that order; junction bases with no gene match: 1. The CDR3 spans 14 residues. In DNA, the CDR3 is TGTGCCAGTAGTAGGGACAGGGGAAATCAGCCCCAGCATTTT. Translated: CASSRDRGNQPQHF. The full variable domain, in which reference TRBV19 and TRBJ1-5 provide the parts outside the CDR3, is DGGITQSPKYLFRKEGQNVTLSCEQNLNHDAMYWYRQDPGQGLRLIYYSQIVNDFQKGDIAEGYSVSREKKESFPLTVTSAQKNPTAFYLCASSRDRGNQPQHFGDGTRLSIL.

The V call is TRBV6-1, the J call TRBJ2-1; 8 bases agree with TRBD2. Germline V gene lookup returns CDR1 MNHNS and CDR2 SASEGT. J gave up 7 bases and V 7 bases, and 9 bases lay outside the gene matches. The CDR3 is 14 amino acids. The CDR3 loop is CASTSGSFYNEQFF. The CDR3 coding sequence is TGTGCCAGCACCAGCGGGAGTTTTTATAATGAGCAGTTCTTC.

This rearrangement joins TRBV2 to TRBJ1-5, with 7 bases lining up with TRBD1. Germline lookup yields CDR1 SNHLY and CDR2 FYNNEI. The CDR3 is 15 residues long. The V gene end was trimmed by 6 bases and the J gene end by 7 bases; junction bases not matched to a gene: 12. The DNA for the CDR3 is TGTGCCAGCAGAGATAGGGACAGTAGCAGGCAGCCCCAGCATTTT. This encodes CASRDRDSSRQPQHF.

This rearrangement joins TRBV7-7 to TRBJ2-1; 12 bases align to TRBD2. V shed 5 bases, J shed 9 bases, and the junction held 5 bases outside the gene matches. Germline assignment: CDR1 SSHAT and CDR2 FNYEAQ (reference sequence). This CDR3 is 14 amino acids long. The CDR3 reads CASSPSGGAFEQFF. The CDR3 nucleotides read TGTGCCAGCAGCCCTAGCGGGGGGGCTTTTGAGCAGTTCTTC. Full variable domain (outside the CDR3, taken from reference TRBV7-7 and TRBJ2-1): GAGVSQSPRYKVTKRGQDVTLRCDPISSHATLYWYQQALGQGPEFLTYFNYEAQPDKSGLPSDRFSAERPEGSISTLTIQRTEQRDSAMYRCASSPSGGAFEQFFGPGTRLTVL.